Following are 30 T cell receptor beta chains from one sample sequenced in a study of CD4 T cells in relation to SARS-CoV-2 and coronaviruses. Profiling relied on immunoSEQ multiplex PCR, and the TCRdb table lists in-frame clones only, not all of them. Here the sample spans tens of thousands of clones, approximately 68% being singletons. CD4+ T cells from unexposed donors were obtained before the COVID-19 pandemic (2011-2018). After roughly ten days of culture, CD4+ T cells were isolated. Their target antigens are unknown. The sample was CD4+ T cells from PBMCs, cultured in vitro. Receptors originate from a human donor in good health.

The chain is built from TRBV29-1 and TRBJ2-6, with D possibly matching TRBD1 (6 bases). The CDR3 totals 15 residues. In germline, CDR1 is SQVTM, CDR2 ANQGSEA. Trimming removed 3 bases from V and 0 bases from J, with 9 bases in between. The CDR3 reads CSVEDRRSGANVLTF. In DNA form, the CDR3 reads TGCAGCGTTGAGGACAGACGCTCTGGGGCCAACGTCCTGACTTTC.

The CDR3 DNA sequence: TGTGCCAGCAGCCAAGTTGGGGCAGGGTATGGCTACACCTTC. Protein sequence: CASSQVGAGYGYTF. V gene TRBV3-1 (or the pseudogene TRBV3-2) combines with J gene TRBJ1-2, with D possibly being TRBD1 (5 bases). V lost 1 base and J lost 5, with 11 bases in between. This CDR3 has 14 residues. Per the germline V gene, CDR1 is LGHDT and CDR2 is YNNKEL (reference sequence).

V and J are TRBV5-1 and TRBJ1-5, with 11 bases lining up with TRBD1. The J segment lost 6 bases and the V segment lost 4 bases, leaving 6 bases of the junction unmatched. Germline lookup yields CDR1 SGHRS and CDR2 YFSETQ. The CDR3 is made up of 15 amino acids. The CDR3 here is CASSVGQGVFQPQHF. In nucleotides, the CDR3 is TGCGCCAGCAGCGTGGGACAGGGGGTGTTTCAGCCCCAGCATTTT.

The table lists this clone with a count of one. The rearrangement joins TRBV7-2 to TRBJ2-5; the match to TRBD2 covers 12 bases. The V segment lost 5 bases and the J segment 5 bases; nucleotides outside the gene matches: 18. The V gene's germline CDR1 is SGHTA and CDR2 FQGNSA. The CDR3 has 19 amino acids. CDR3 nucleotide sequence: TGTGCCAGCAGCCGCGGCCGCGGGCTAGCGGGGGGGCCCGAGGAGACCCAGTACTTC. Protein sequence: CASSRGRGLAGGPEETQYF.

The V gene is TRBV10-3, the J gene TRBJ2-1, with 8 bases identical to TRBD2. CDR3 length equals 13 residues. Trimming removed 7 bases from V and 7 bases from J; junction bases left unmatched: 6. Germline-derived CDR1 and CDR2 are ENHRY and SYGVKD. The CDR3 protein is CAIKISGSNEQFF. CDR3 nucleotides: TGTGCCATCAAGATCAGCGGGAGTAATGAGCAGTTCTTC.

This clone was counted a few times. The J gene is TRBJ1-2, the V gene TRBV4-2; D gene unclear. Germline V gives CDR1 LGHNA, CDR2 YNFKEQ. Trimming removed 2 bases from V and 5 bases from J, with 24 bases in between. The CDR3 length is 18 residues. CDR3 sequence (DNA): TGTGCCAGCAGCCAACTAGGCCGTCAGGACCTCCTTTCGTATGGCTACACCTTC. This sequence encodes CASSQLGRQDLLSYGYTF.

The chain uses TRBV6-2 or TRBV6-3 and TRBJ1-2; perhaps TRBD1 as D (6 bases). The CDR3 runs to 13 residues. CDR1 is MNHEY and CDR2 is SVGEGT in the germline V gene. Trimming took off 5 bases at V and 4 bases at J, with 11 bases between the two ends. DNA for the CDR3: TGTGCCAGCAGTAACAGGGCTACCTATGGCTACACCTTC. Translating gives CASSNRATYGYTF.

J is TRBJ2-5 and V is TRBV19; 11 bases match TRBD2. V was clipped by 6 bases and J by 4 bases; unmatched bases: 4. There are 14 residues in the CDR3. The germline gives CDR1 LNHDA, CDR2 SQIVND (reference sequence). This CDR3 reads CASRSGLAGETQYF. In DNA, the CDR3 is TGTGCCAGTAGGTCCGGACTAGCGGGAGAGACCCAGTACTTC.

This CDR3 reads CASSLAGLAMNGGSSGGEFF. The CDR3 DNA reads TGCGCCAGCAGCTTGGCCGGACTAGCGATGAACGGGGGCAGCTCTGGGGGAGAGTTCTTC. This rearrangement joins TRBV5-1 to TRBJ2-1; 9 bases are a match to TRBD2. Germline lookup yields CDR1 SGHRS and CDR2 YFSETQ. The CDR3 has 20 amino acids. V shed 0 bases and J 14 bases; nucleotides not matched to a gene: 27.

The V call is TRBV12-3 or TRBV12-4, the J call TRBJ2-7; 7 bases align to TRBD2. The CDR3 totals 13 residues. The trim removed 6 bases at V and 5 bases at J, leaving 7 bases unmatched. The CDR3 region is CASSPGGRNEQYF. DNA of the CDR3: TGTGCCAGCAGCCCCGGGGGGAGGAACGAGCAGTACTTC.

The gene calls are TRBV18 and TRBJ1-4, with a possible D match to TRBD1 (5 bases). CDR3 length: 16 amino acids. V was trimmed by 3 bases and J by 5 bases, leaving 16 bases between them. Germline V CDR1 and CDR2: KGHSH, LQKENI. CDR3 residues: CASSPGRPGSNEKLFF. CDR3 sequence (DNA): TGTGCCAGCTCACCGGGACGGCCCGGGTCGAATGAAAAACTGTTTTTT.

V usage is TRBV4-1 and J usage is TRBJ1-5; 7 bases match TRBD1. Unmatched junction bases numbered 7, after V lost 0 bases and J lost 5 bases. The CDR3 runs to 16 residues. CDR1 and CDR2 from the germline V gene are MGHRA and YSYEKL. CDR3 protein: CASSQEVGQSHQPQHF. CDR3 coding DNA: TGCGCCAGCAGCCAAGAGGTGGGACAGTCCCATCAGCCCCAGCATTTT.

The genes are TRBV30 and TRBJ1-5; D is perhaps TRBD1 (5 bases). Per the germline V gene, CDR1 is GTSNPN and CDR2 is SVGIG (reference sequence). V dropped 3 bases and J dropped 6 bases, with 12 bases sitting between them. CDR3 length: 13 amino acids. The CDR3 is CAWSRVPGQPQHF. The CDR3 nucleotides read TGTGCCTGGAGCAGGGTACCGGGTCAGCCCCAGCATTTT. Using reference TRBV30 and TRBJ1-5 for the parts outside the CDR3, the full variable domain is SQTIHQWPATLVQPVGSPLSLECTVEGTSNPNLYWYRQAAGRGLQLLFYSVGIGQISSEVPQNLSASRPQDRQFILSSKKLLLSDSGFYLCAWSRVPGQPQHFGDGTRLSIL.

This chain links TRBV12-3 or TRBV12-4 with TRBJ1-1; TRBD1 matches 8 bases. J was trimmed by 5 bases and V by 6 bases; bases with no gene match: 5. This CDR3 spans 13 amino acids. CDR3 protein: CASSRGQWTEAFF. For the CDR3, the DNA is TGTGCCAGCAGCAGGGGGCAGTGGACTGAAGCTTTCTTT.

A few counts support this clone. The gene calls are TRBV18 and TRBJ1-3, with a weak D call TRBD1 (6 bases). Trimming shortened V by 2 bases and J by 3 bases, and 17 bases separated the two germline ends. Germline assignment: CDR1 KGHSH and CDR2 LQKENI. The CDR3 has 17 amino acids. The CDR3: CASSPNMGHQSGNTIYF. The CDR3 DNA reads TGTGCCAGCTCACCAAACATGGGACACCAGAGTGGAAACACCATATATTTT. The whole variable domain, remainder taken from reference TRBV18 and TRBJ1-3, is NAGVMQNPRHLVRRRGQEARLRCSPMKGHSHVYWYRQLPEEGLKFMVYLQKENIIDESGMPKERFSAEFPKEGPSILRIQQVVRGDSAAYFCASSPNMGHQSGNTIYFGEGSWLTVV.

This sequence joins TRBV3-1 (or the pseudogene TRBV3-2) and TRBJ1-5; tentatively, D is TRBD1 (5 bases). Germline-derived CDR1 and CDR2 are LGHDT and YNNKEL (reference sequence). Trimming stripped 8 bases from V and 1 base from J, with 15 bases between. The CDR3 extends over 15 amino acids. The CDR3: CASSMGQTSNQPQHF. Written as DNA, the CDR3 is TGTGCCAGCTCGATGGGGCAGACCAGCAATCAGCCCCAGCATTTT.

This sequence joins TRBV7-2 and TRBJ1-2, with 8 bases that match TRBD1. V shed 5 bases and J 6 bases; nucleotides not matched to a gene: 17. The CDR3 loop spans 17 amino acids. CDR1 SGHTA and CDR2 FQGNSA come from the germline V gene. The CDR3 DNA reads TGTGCCAGCAGCCTAACCCCGCGGGGTCAGGGGGCGAATGGCTACACCTTC. Translation gives CASSLTPRGQGANGYTF. Full variable domain (remainder filled in from reference TRBV7-2 and TRBJ1-2): GAGVSQSPSNKVTEKGKDVELRCDPISGHTALYWYRQSLGQGLEFLIYFQGNSAPDKSGLPSDRFSAERTGGSVSTLTIQRTQQEDSAVYLCASSLTPRGQGANGYTFGSGTRLTVV.

The chain joins TRBV5-1 to TRBJ1-3; no definite D call. CDR1 SGHRS and CDR2 YFSETQ come from the germline V gene. Trimming removed 4 bases from V and 0 bases from J, with 8 bases in between. The CDR3 length is 14 residues. For the CDR3, the DNA is TGCGCCAGCAGCCCGGATTACTCTGGAAACACCATATATTTT. Its protein is CASSPDYSGNTIYF.

This clone has only one observation. The CDR3 region has the DNA TGTGCCAGCAGTATAATGGCCCCGCCCCTTGACATTCAGTACTTC. Protein: CASSIMAPPLDIQYF. The rearrangement links TRBV21-1 to TRBJ2-4; the DNA was not compared with TRBD1, the D call given in the table. TRBV21-1 is a listed pseudogene. The CDR3 loop spans 15 amino acids.

The rearrangement joins TRBV2 to TRBJ1-2, with D uncertain. The V gene's germline CDR1 is SNHLY and CDR2 FYNNEI. V shed 4 bases and J shed 8 bases, with 5 bases lying between them. CDR3 length equals 10 residues. The CDR3 bases are TGTGCCAGCAGTGTGGAAGGCTACACCTTC. This sequence encodes CASSVEGYTF. The full variable domain, in which reference TRBV2 and TRBJ1-2 provide the parts outside the CDR3, is EPEVTQTPSHQVTQMGQEVILRCVPISNHLYFYWYRQILGQKVEFLVSFYNNEISEKSEIFDDQFSVERPDGSNFTLKIRSTKLEDSAMYFCASSVEGYTFGSGTRLTVV.

The chain is built from TRBV6-6 and TRBJ1-2; TRBD1 matches at 8 bases. Germline CDR1 MNHNY, CDR2 SVGAGI (reference sequence). This CDR3 comprises 14 residues. Trimming cost V 6 bases and J 2 bases; bases outside gene matches: 5. The CDR3 loop is CASRIQGANYGYTF. The CDR3 DNA follows: TGTGCCAGCAGGATTCAGGGGGCGAACTATGGCTACACCTTC.

As DNA, the CDR3 is TGCGCCAGCCCCCGGGGCACTAATGAAAAACTGTTTTTT. It codes for CASPRGTNEKLFF. This chain uses TRBV23-1 with TRBJ1-4, with D maybe TRBD1 (5 bases). TRBV23-1 is an open reading frame, and its role is uncertain. This CDR3 spans 13 amino acids. V dropped 8 bases and J dropped 2 bases, with 9 bases sitting between them.

V and J are TRBV29-1 and TRBJ2-3, with a possible D match to TRBD2 (6 bases). The germline V gene has CDR1 SQVTM and CDR2 ANQGSEA. This CDR3 comprises 14 residues. Trimming stripped 7 bases from V and 1 base from J, with 15 bases between. In DNA, the CDR3 is TGCAGCGCAGAACTAGCTGGGGGCACAGATACGCAGTATTTT. Its translation: CSAELAGGTDTQYF.

The gene calls are TRBV2 and TRBJ1-6; maybe TRBD1 (5 bases). The V gene lost 4 bases and the J gene lost 0 bases, with 10 bases spanning the gap. The CDR3 sequence is 16 residues long. Germline CDR1 and CDR2: SNHLY and FYNNEI. CDR3 coding DNA: TGTGCCAGCAGTGGACAGATGAGCTCCTATAATTCACCCCTCCACTTT. It yields the protein CASSGQMSSYNSPLHF.

The chain has TRBV7-2 and TRBJ2-5, with 8 bases matching TRBD2. V trimming: 5 bases; J trimming: 6 bases; junction bases outside the gene matches: 11. CDR1 is SGHTA and CDR2 is FQGNSA in the germline V gene. The CDR3 contains 15 residues. DNA for the CDR3: TGTGCCAGCAGCCCTAGACCCGGGGGGGCGAAGACCCAGTACTTC. Translated: CASSPRPGGAKTQYF. The whole variable domain, filled in from reference TRBV7-2 and TRBJ2-5, reads GAGVSQSPSNKVTEKGKDVELRCDPISGHTALYWYRQSLGQGLEFLIYFQGNSAPDKSGLPSDRFSAERTGGSVSTLTIQRTQQEDSAVYLCASSPRPGGAKTQYFGPGTRLLVL.

This chain uses TRBV27 with TRBJ2-7, with 8 positions matching TRBD2. The V and J ends lost 3 bases and 2 bases, in that order; junction bases with no gene match: 6. Germline CDR1 MNHEY, CDR2 SMNVEV (reference sequence). The CDR3 contains 15 residues. The CDR3 DNA sequence: TGTGCCAGCAGTTTGCACGGACTAGCTCCCTACGAGCAGTACTTC. This gives the protein CASSLHGLAPYEQYF.

This chain joins TRBV4-3 and TRBJ2-5; 9 bases are shared with TRBD1. Trimming took 4 bases from V and 5 from J; bases not matched to a gene: 8. The CDR3 has 15 residues. Germline V gene data show CDR1 as LGHNA and CDR2 as YSLEER. The CDR3 DNA reads TGCGCCAGCAGCCGGAACAGGGGGCGCGGGGAGACCCAGTACTTC. It encodes CASSRNRGRGETQYF.

This chain uses TRBV7-2 with TRBJ2-2; D is uncertain. This CDR3 is built from 12 residues. From germline, CDR1 is SGHTA and CDR2 FQGNSA. V lost 5 bases and J lost 9, with 10 bases in between. The CDR3 reads CASSLEPRELFF. The CDR3 nucleotides read TGTGCCAGCAGCCTAGAGCCGAGGGAGCTGTTTTTT.

The chain recombines TRBV6-5 with TRBJ2-7; TRBD1 might be the D (5 bases). The CDR3 has 15 residues. V lost 6 bases to trimming and J lost 2 bases, with 17 bases between them. Germline V gives CDR1 MNHEY, CDR2 SVGAGI. CDR3 bases: TGTGCCAGCAGGGCCCGGACACTTAAGGCCTACGAGCAGTACTTC. Its translation is CASRARTLKAYEQYF.

The V call is TRBV7-2, the J call TRBJ2-2; 8 positions match TRBD2. The CDR3 is 16 amino acids. Germline V gene lookup returns CDR1 SGHTA and CDR2 FQGNSA. V shed 0 bases and J 7 bases; nucleotides not matched to a gene: 7. The CDR3 sequence: CASSLAPSGSGGELFF. The CDR3 nucleotides read TGTGCCAGCAGCTTAGCCCCTAGCGGGTCCGGCGGGGAGCTGTTTTTT. The complete variable domain, with remaining parts taken from reference TRBV7-2 and TRBJ2-2, reads GAGVSQSPSNKVTEKGKDVELRCDPISGHTALYWYRQSLGQGLEFLIYFQGNSAPDKSGLPSDRFSAERTGGSVSTLTIQRTQQEDSAVYLCASSLAPSGSGGELFFGEGSRLTVL.